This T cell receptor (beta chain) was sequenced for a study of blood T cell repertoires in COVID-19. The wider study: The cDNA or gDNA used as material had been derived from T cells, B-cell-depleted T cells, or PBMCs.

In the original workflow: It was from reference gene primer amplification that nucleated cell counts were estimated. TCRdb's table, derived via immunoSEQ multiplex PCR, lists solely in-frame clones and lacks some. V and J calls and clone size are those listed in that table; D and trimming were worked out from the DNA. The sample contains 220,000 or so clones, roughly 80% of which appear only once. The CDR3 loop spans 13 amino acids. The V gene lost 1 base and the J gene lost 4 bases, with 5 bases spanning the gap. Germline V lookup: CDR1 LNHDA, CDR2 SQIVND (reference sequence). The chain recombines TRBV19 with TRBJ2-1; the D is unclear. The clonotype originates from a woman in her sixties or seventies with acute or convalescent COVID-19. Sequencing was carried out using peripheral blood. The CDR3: CASSIAPYNEQFF. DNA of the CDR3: TGTGCCAGTAGTATAGCCCCATACAATGAGCAGTTCTTC.